Listed below are T cell receptor beta chains from one sample, sequenced in a study of cytomegalovirus exposure and HLA in healthy donors. Using immunoSEQ multiplex PCR, the repertoire was profiled, and TCRdb retains in-frame clones only, with some absent. The sample yields roughly 100,000 clones, around 9.1% seen once. Sequenced input: PBMCs. The receptor set was obtained from a man aged 35 to 55 in good health and CMV-seropositive. CDR3s include the opening cysteine and the closing phenylalanine or tryptophan. A D gene is named only where the DNA matches it firmly. Clone size is not always given. Where it is, it says once, few, many or a class for expanded clones.

clone size,D gene,J gene,V gene,CDR3 protein,CDR3 DNA
few,.,TRBJ1-2,TRBV14,CASSQDPGLYGYTF,TGTGCCAGCAGCCAAGATCCGGGTCTCTATGGCTACACCTTC
few,.,TRBJ1-4,TRBV19,CASSISAGNNEKLFF,TGTGCCAGTAGTATATCGGCGGGGAATAATGAAAAACTGTTTTTT
few,TRBD2,TRBJ2-1,TRBV4-3,CASSQGAGGFINEQFF,TGCGCCAGCAGCCAAGGAGCGGGAGGCTTTATCAATGAGCAGTTCTTC
.,.,TRBJ1-3,TRBV2,CASMRASGNTIYF,TGTGCCAGCATGCGCGCTTCTGGAAACACCATATATTTT
many,.,TRBJ2-7,TRBV28,CASSPRGTEQYF,TGTGCCAGCAGTCCCCGGGGGACTGAGCAGTACTTC
.,TRBD2,TRBJ2-7,TRBV29-1,CSVEDEAGLAGLHCPPYEQYF,TGCAGCGTTGAAGACGAGGCGGGGCTAGCGGGACTCCACTGTCCACCCTACGAGCAGTACTTC
few,.,TRBJ2-7,TRBV7-3,CASSLMGLTSYEQYF,TGTGCCAGCAGCTTAATGGGCCTAACCTCCTACGAGCAGTACTTC
few,TRBD1,TRBJ2-1,TRBV7-3,CASSWTTGALFF,TGTGCCAGCAGCTGGACGACAGGGGCTTTATTCTTC
.,TRBD1,TRBJ1-1,TRBV5-1,CASSGGQGKTEAFF,TGCGCCAGCAGCGGCGGACAGGGGAAAACTGAAGCTTTCTTT
few,TRBD2,TRBJ2-5,TRBV7-7,CASSFLAGEKETQYF,TGTGCTAGCAGCTTCCTAGCGGGAGAGAAAGAGACCCAGTACTTC
few,TRBD2,TRBJ2-2,TRBV6-6,CASSVLAGGTGELFF,TGTGCCAGCAGTGTACTAGCGGGAGGTACCGGGGAGCTGTTTTTT
.,.,TRBJ2-7,TRBV14,CASSHSHYEQYF,TGTGCCAGCAGCCACAGTCACTACGAGCAGTACTTC
.,.,TRBJ2-7,TRBV27,CASSRTSPPYEQYF,TGTGCCAGCAGTCGAACATCCCCTCCCTACGAGCAGTACTTC
.,TRBD1,TRBJ1-2,TRBV29-1,CSVAGGTENFNYGYTF,TGCAGCGTTGCTGGGGGGACAGAAAATTTTAACTATGGCTACACCTTC
few,TRBD2,TRBJ2-1,TRBV9,CASSSGLAGGPGEQFF,TGTGCCAGCAGCTCAGGACTAGCGGGAGGGCCAGGTGAGCAGTTCTTC
few,TRBD2,TRBJ2-1,TRBV10-1,CASSSTGTSGSQYNEQFF,TGCGCCAGCAGTTCAACCGGGACTAGCGGGAGCCAATACAATGAGCAGTTCTTC
few,TRBD1,TRBJ1-5,TRBV19,CASRPWDRGGNQPQHF,TGTGCCAGTAGACCCTGGGACAGGGGAGGGAACCAGCCCCAGCATTTT
few,.,TRBJ1-1,TRBV7-9,CASSFGGVTEAFF,TGTGCCAGCAGCTTCGGGGGAGTCACTGAAGCTTTCTTT
few,.,TRBJ2-7,TRBV7-2,CASSVGGFGLREQYF,TGTGCCAGCAGTGTAGGGGGTTTCGGCCTCCGGGAGCAGTACTTC
once,.,TRBJ1-1,TRBV7-2,CASSLNGGVTEAFF,TGTGCCAGCAGCTTAAACGGAGGAGTGACTGAAGCTTTCTTT
few,.,TRBJ1-2,TRBV9,CASRDDSYYGYTF,TGTGCCAGCAGGGATGACAGCTACTATGGCTACACCTTC
.,.,TRBJ2-7,TRBV7-9,CASSAQDSKISYEQYF,TGTGCCAGCAGCGCTCAGGACAGTAAAATCTCCTACGAGCAGTACTTC
few,.,TRBJ1-1,TRBV13,CASSLSLGGDRNTEAFF,TGTGCCAGCAGCTTATCCCTAGGGGGTGACAGGAACACTGAAGCTTTCTTT
.,.,TRBJ1-1,TRBV7-3,CASSSRQNTEAFF,TGTGCCAGCAGCTCCAGGCAGAACACTGAAGCTTTCTTT
.,.,TRBJ1-3,TRBV28,CASSSLSGNTIYF,TGTGCCAGCAGTTCCCTCTCTGGAAACACCATATATTTT
.,TRBD1,TRBJ2-1,TRBV6-5,CASSYGLTGDFNEQFF,TGTGCCAGCAGTTACGGTCTTACAGGGGATTTCAATGAGCAGTTCTTC
.,.,TRBJ2-2,TRBV19,CASSMRFGELFF,TGTGCCAGTAGTATGAGGTTCGGGGAGCTGTTTTTT
few,.,TRBJ1-3,TRBV30,CAEANPYDRPGNTIYF,TGTGCTGAAGCAAACCCATACGACAGACCCGGAAACACCATATATTTT
few,.,TRBJ2-3,TRBV19,CASSIGPTEFTDTQYF,TGTGCCAGTAGTATAGGTCCGACAGAATTCACAGATACGCAGTATTTT
.,TRBD1,TRBJ2-3,TRBV14,CASSQVLRDRSTDTQYF,TGTGCCAGCAGCCAAGTCCTCCGGGACAGAAGCACAGATACGCAGTATTTT
few,TRBD1,TRBJ1-3,TRBV6-5,CASSDGTGGNTIYF,TGTGCCAGCAGTGACGGGACAGGTGGAAACACCATATATTTT
.,TRBD1,TRBJ2-7,TRBV5-1,CASSQTGAYEQYF,TGCGCCAGCAGCCAGACAGGGGCCTACGAGCAGTACTTC
.,TRBD2,TRBJ2-7,TRBV4-1,CASSQVLAVSYEQYF,TGCGCCAGCAGCCAAGTGCTAGCGGTCTCCTACGAGCAGTACTTC
few,TRBD1,TRBJ2-1,TRBV29-1,CSANRDRGYNEQFF,TGCAGCGCCAACCGGGACAGGGGCTACAATGAGCAGTTCTTC
.,.,TRBJ2-2,TRBV29-1,CSVWGAGELFF,TGCAGCGTTTGGGGGGCCGGGGAGCTGTTTTTT
.,TRBD1,TRBJ1-4,TRBV5-1,CASSPTGSEKLFF,TGCGCCAGCTCCCCGACAGGGTCCGAAAAACTGTTTTTT
few,.,TRBJ1-5,TRBV6-1,CASSPEGNQPQHF,TGTGCCAGCAGTCCGGAGGGGAATCAGCCCCAGCATTTT
few,.,TRBJ2-2,TRBV4-1,CASSPLGPGQLFF,TGCGCCAGCAGCCCCTTGGGGCCAGGGCAGCTGTTTTTT